This record covers a single T cell receptor beta chain. The CDR3 totals 14 residues. Germline CDR1 reads SGHRS; CDR2 reads YFSETQ. V lost 5 bases, J lost 0 bases, and 11 bases lay in between. In the original workflow: Estimated nucleated cell counts came from reference gene primer amplification. Sequencing was performed with immunoSEQ multiplex PCR; in TCRdb, only in-frame clones are kept and a portion is missing. V and J calls and clone size are copied from that table; D and trimming were computed from the DNA. The data hold approximately 250,000 clones, with approximately 85% observed a single time. This sample stems from a study of blood T cell repertoires in COVID-19. Background on the study: The study drew acute and convalescent COVID-19 samples from the United States, Italy and Spain. T cells, B-cell-depleted T cells, or PBMCs provided the cDNA or gDNA that served as material.

Seattle-derived patients entered the study during active infection and were followed longitudinally. Source material: peripheral blood. The chain links TRBV5-1 to TRBJ1-2; unclear D gene. This TCR was recovered from a man in his fifties or sixties with COVID-19, enrolled during active disease. The CDR3 is CASSPVSANYGYTF. CDR3 in DNA: TGCGCCAGCAGTCCCGTTTCGGCTAACTATGGCTACACCTTC.